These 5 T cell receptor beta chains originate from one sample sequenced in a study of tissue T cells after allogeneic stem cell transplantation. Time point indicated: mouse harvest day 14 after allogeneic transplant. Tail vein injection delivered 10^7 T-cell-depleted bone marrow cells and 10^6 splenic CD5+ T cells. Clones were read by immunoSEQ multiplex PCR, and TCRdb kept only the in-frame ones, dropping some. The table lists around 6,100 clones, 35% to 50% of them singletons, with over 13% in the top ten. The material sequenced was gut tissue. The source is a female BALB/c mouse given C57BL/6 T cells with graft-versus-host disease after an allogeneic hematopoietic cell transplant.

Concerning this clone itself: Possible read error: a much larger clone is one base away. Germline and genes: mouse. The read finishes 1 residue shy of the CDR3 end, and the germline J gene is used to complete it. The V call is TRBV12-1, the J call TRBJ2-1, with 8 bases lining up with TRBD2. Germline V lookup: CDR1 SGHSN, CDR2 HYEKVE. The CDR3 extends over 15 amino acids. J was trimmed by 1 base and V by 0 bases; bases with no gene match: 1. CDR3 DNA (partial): TGTGCCAGCTCTCTCCACTGGGGGAACTATGCTGAGCAGTTC. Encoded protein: CASSLHWGNYAEQF. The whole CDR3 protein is CASSLHWGNYAEQFF.

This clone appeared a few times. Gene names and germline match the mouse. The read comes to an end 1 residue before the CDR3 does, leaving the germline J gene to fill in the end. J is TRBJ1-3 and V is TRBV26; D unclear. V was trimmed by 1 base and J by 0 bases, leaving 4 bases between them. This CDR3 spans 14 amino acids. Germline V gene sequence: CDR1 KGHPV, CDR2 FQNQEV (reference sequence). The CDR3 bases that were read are TGTGCCAGCAGTCTGTATGATTCTGGAAATACGCTCTAT. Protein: CASSLYDSGNTLY. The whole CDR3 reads CASSLYDSGNTLYF.

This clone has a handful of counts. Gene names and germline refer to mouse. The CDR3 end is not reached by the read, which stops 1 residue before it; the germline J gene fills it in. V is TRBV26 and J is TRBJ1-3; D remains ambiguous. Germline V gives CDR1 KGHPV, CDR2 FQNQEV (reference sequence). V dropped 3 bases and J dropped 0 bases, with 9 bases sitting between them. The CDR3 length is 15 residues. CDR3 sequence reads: CASSLEFNSGNTLYF. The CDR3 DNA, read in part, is TGTGCCAGCAGTCTAGAGTTTAATTCTGGAAATACGCTCTAT.

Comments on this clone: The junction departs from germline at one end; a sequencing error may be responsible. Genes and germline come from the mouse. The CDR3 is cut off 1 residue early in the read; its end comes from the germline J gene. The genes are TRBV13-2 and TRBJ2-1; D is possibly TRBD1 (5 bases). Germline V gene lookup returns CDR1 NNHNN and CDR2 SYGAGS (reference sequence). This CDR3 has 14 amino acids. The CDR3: CATGPRGHYAEQFF. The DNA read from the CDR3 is TGTGCCACCGGCCCGAGGGGTCACTATGCCGAGCAGTTC.

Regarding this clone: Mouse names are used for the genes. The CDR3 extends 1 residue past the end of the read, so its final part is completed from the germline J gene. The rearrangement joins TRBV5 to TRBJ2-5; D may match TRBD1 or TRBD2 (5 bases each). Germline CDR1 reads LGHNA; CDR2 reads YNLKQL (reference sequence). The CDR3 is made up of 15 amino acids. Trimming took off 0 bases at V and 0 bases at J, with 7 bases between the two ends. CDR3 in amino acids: CASSQEGANQDTQYF. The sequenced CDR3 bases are TGTGCCAGCAGCCAAGAAGGGGCAAACCAAGACACCCAGTAC.